Sequencing of this T cell receptor beta chain was carried out in a study of cytomegalovirus exposure and HLA in healthy donors. 13 Jbeta primers and 60 Vbeta primers were used for the PCR. Sequencing used immunoSEQ multiplex PCR; TCRdb keeps in-frame clones, though not all of them. The sample holds 100,000 or so clones, under 85% seen once. The receptor's source is a man aged 40-49 years in good health and CMV-seropositive. The sample was PBMCs.

CDR3 amino acids: CASRAYGYGGSTDTQYF. The CDR3 nucleotides are TGTGCCAGCAGAGCTTACGGTTACGGGGGTAGCACAGATACGCAGTATTTT. This chain links TRBV13 with TRBJ2-3; TRBD2 is a possible D gene (6 bases). In germline, CDR1 is PRHDT, CDR2 FYEKMQ (reference sequence). With 6 bases removed from V and 0 bases from J, the gap between germline ends came to 19 bases. The CDR3 length is 17 residues.